Detailed here is one T cell receptor (beta chain). In the original processing: Amplification from reference gene primers served as the basis for estimated nucleated cell counts. This table comes from immunoSEQ multiplex PCR, and its TCRdb copy is limited to in-frame clones, with some not included. Clone size and the V and J calls come from that table; the DNA yielded D and trimming. Of nearly 50,000 clones in the sample, about 83% are singletons; the top ten hold over 4.5%. The source of the sample is a study of blood T cell repertoires in COVID-19. Study-wide background: Samples came from the United States, Italy and Spain, spanning acute and convalescent COVID-19. Sample material is recorded as cDNA or gDNA derived from T cells, B-cell-depleted T cells, or PBMCs.

The CDR3 extends over 15 amino acids. Trimming pared 0 bases from V and 4 bases from J, leaving 10 bases between. CDR1 is MGHRA and CDR2 is YSYEKL in the germline V gene. The V gene is TRBV4-1, the J gene TRBJ2-1, with D uncertain. The clonotype was recovered from a woman aged 55-69 years with acute or convalescent COVID-19. The sample was peripheral blood. The CDR3 DNA reads as TGCGCCAGCAGCCAAGATTTGGTTGAGTACAATGAGCAGTTCTTC. This translates into CASSQDLVEYNEQFF.